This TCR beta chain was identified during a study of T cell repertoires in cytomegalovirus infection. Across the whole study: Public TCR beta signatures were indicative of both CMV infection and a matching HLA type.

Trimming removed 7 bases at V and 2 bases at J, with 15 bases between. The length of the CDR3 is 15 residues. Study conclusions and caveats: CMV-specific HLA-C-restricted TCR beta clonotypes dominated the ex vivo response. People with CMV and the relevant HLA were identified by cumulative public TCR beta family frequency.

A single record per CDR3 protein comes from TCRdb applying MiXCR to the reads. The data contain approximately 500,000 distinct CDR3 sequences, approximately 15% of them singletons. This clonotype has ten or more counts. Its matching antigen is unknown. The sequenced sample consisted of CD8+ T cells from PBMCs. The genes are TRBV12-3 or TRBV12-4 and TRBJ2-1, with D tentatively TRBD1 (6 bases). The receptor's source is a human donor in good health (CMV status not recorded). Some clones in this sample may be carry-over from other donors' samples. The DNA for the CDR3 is TGTGCCAGCACTCCACACAGGGACGCCTACAATGAGCAGTTCTTC. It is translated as CASTPHRDAYNEQFF.